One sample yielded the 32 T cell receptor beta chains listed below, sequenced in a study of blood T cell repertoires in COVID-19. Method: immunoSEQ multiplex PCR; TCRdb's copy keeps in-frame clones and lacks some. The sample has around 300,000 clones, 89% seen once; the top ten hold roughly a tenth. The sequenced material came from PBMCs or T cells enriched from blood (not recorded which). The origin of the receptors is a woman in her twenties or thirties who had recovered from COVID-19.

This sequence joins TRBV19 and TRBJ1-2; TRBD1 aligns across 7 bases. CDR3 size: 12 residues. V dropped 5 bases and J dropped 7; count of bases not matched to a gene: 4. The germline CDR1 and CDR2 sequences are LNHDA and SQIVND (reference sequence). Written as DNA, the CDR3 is TGTGCCAGTAGTCCGGGGACAGCTGGCTACACCTTC. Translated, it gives CASSPGTAGYTF.

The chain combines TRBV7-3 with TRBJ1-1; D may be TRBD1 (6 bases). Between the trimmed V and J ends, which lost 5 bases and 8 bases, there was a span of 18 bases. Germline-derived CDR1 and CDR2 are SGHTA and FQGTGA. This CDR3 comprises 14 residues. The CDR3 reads CASSQPGHRGEAFF. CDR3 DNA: TGTGCCAGCAGCCAACCGGGACATCGAGGGGAAGCTTTCTTT.

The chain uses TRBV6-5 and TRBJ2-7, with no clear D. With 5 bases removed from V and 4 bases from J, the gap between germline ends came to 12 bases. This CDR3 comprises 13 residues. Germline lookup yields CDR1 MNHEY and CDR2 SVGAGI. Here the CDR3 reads CASSTFPVYEQYF. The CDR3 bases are TGTGCCAGCAGTACCTTTCCAGTTTACGAGCAGTACTTC.

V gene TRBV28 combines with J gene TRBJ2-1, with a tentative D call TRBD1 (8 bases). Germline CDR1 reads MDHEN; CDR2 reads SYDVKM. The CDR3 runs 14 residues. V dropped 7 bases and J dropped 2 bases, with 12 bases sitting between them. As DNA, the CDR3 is TGTGCCAGCACTACAGGGGGGGCCTACAATGAGCAGTTCTTC. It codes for CASTTGGAYNEQFF.

The CDR3: CAWSLGDGYTF. In DNA form, the CDR3 reads TGTGCCTGGAGTTTAGGGGATGGCTACACCTTC. The chain recombines TRBV30 with TRBJ1-2; a possible D gene is TRBD1 (5 bases). Per germline, CDR1 GTSNPN and CDR2 SVGIG (reference sequence). Trimming cost V 2 bases and J 6 bases, with 7 bases left between them. The CDR3 contains 11 residues.

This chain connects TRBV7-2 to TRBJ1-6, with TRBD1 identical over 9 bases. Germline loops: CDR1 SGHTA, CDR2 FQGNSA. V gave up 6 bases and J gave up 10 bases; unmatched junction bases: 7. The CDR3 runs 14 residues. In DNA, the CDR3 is TGTGCCAGCAGACCGGGACAGGGAGGATCACCCCTCCACTTT. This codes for CASRPGQGGSPLHF.

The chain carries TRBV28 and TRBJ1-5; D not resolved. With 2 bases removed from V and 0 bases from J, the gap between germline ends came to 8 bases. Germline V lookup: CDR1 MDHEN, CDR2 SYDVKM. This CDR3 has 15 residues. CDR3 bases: TGTGCCAGCAGTTTAGCCGGTAATAGCAATCAGCCCCAGCATTTT. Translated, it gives CASSLAGNSNQPQHF.

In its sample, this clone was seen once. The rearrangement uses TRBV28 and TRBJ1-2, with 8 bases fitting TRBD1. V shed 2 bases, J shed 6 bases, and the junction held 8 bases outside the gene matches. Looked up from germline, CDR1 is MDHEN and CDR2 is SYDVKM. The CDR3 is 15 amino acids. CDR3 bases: TGTGCCAGCAGTTTACCCCAGGGGGCAAGTGATGGCTACACCTTC. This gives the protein CASSLPQGASDGYTF.

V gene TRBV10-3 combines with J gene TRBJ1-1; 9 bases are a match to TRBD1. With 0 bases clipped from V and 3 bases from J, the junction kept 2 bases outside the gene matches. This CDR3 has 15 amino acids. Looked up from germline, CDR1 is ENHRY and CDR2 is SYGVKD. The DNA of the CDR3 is TGTGCCATCAGTGAGTCGGGACAGGGCTACACTGAAGCTTTCTTT. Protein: CAISESGQGYTEAFF.

The CDR3: CASSFLGQYYGYTF. CDR3 nucleotide sequence: TGTGCCAGCAGCTTCTTGGGACAGTACTATGGCTACACCTTC. The chain carries TRBV7-2 and TRBJ1-2; 7 nucleotides line up with TRBD1. J gave up 3 bases and V 3 bases, and 4 bases lay outside the gene matches. The CDR3 covers 14 residues. Per germline, CDR1 SGHTA and CDR2 FQGNSA.

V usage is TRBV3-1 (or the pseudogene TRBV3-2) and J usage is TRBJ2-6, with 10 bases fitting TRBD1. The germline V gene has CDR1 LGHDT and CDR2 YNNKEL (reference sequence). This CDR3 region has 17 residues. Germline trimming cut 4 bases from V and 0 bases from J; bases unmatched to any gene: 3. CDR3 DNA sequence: TGTGCCAGCAGCCGGAGGACAGGGGGCTCTGGGGCCAACGTCCTGACTTTC. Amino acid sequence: CASSRRTGGSGANVLTF.

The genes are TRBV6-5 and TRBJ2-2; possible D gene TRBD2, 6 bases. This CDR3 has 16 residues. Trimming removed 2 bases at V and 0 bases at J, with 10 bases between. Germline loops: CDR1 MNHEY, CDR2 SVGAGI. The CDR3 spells CASSYTAGPNTGELFF. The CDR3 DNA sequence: TGTGCCAGCAGTTACACCGCGGGACCGAACACCGGGGAGCTGTTTTTT.

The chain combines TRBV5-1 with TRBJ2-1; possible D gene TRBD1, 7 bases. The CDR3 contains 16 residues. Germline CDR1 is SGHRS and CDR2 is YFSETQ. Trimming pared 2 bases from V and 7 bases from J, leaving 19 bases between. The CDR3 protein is CASSFQGGPRLNEQFF. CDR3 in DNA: TGCGCCAGCAGCTTCCAGGGGGGACCGCGTTTAAATGAGCAGTTCTTC.

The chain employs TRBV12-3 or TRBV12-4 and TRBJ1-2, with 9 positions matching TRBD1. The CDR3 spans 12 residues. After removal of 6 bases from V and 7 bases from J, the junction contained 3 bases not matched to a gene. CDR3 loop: CASSRDRAGYTF. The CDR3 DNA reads TGTGCCAGCAGCCGGGACAGGGCTGGCTACACCTTC.

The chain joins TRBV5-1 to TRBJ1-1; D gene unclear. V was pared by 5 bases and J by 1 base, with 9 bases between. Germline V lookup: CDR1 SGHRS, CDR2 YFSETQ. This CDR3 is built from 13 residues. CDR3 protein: CASSLEGNTEAFF. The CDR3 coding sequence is TGCGCCAGCAGTCTTGAGGGGAACACTGAAGCTTTCTTT.

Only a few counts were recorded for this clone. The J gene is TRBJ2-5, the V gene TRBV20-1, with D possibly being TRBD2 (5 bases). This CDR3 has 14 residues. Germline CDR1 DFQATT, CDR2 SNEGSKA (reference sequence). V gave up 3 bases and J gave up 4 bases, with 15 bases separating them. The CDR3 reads CSASQGGGRETQYF. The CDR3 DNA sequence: TGCAGTGCTAGTCAAGGAGGAGGAAGAGAGACCCAGTACTTC.

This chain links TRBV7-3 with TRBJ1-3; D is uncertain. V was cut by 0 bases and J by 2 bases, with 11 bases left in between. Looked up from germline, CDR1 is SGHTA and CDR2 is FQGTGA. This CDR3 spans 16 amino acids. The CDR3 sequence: CASSLTSPGAGNTIYF. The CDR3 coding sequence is TGTGCCAGCAGCTTAACTTCCCCCGGGGCTGGAAACACCATATATTTT.

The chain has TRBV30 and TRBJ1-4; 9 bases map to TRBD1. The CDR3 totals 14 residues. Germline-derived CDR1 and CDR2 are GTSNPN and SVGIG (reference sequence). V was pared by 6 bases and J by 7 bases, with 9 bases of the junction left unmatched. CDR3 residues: CACPHRGRSEKLFF. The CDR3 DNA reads TGTGCCTGTCCCCACAGGGGGCGAAGTGAAAAACTGTTTTTT.

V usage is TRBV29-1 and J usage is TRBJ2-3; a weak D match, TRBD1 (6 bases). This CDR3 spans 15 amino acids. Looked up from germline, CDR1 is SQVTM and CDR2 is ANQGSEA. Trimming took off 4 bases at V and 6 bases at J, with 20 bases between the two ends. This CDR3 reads CSVAGTVVGADTQYF. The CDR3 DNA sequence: TGCAGCGTTGCAGGGACGGTGGTGGGGGCGGATACGCAGTATTTT.

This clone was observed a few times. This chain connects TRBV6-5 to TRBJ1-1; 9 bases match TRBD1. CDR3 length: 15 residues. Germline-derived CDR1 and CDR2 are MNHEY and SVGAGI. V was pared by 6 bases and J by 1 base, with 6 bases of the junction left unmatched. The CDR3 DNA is TGTGCCAGCAGATCCACAGGGGGCCCGAACACTGAAGCTTTCTTT. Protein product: CASRSTGGPNTEAFF.

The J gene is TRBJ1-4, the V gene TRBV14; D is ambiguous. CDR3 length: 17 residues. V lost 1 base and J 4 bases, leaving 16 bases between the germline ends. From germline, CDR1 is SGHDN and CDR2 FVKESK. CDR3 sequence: CASSQVEYGFGNEKLFF. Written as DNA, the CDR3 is TGTGCCAGCAGCCAAGTTGAATATGGCTTTGGTAATGAAAAACTGTTTTTT.

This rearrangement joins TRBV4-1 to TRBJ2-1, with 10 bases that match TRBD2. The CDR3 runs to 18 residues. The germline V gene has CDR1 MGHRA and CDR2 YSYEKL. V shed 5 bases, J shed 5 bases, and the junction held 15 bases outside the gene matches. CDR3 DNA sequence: TGCGCCAGCAGCTTCGGACTAGCGGAAGTTCCTCTAAACAATGAGCAGTTCTTC. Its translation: CASSFGLAEVPLNNEQFF.

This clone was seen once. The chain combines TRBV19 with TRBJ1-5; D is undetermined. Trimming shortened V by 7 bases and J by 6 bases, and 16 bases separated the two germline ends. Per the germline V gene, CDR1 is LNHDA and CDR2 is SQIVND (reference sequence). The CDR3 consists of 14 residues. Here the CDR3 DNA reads TGTGCCAGTAATATCGGGGTAGGATTTCAGCCCCAGCATTTT. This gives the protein CASNIGVGFQPQHF.

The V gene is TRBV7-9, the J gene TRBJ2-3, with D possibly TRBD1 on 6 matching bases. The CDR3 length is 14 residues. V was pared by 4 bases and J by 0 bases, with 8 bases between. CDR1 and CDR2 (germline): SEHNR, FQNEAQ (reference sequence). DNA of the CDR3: TGTGCCAGCAGCTACGGGACAAGCACAGATACGCAGTATTTT. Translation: CASSYGTSTDTQYF. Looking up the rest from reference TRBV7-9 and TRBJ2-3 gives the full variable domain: DTGVSQNPRHKITKRGQNVTFRCDPISEHNRLYWYRQTLGQGPEFLTYFQNEAQLEKSRLLSDRFSAERPKGSFSTLEIQRTEQGDSAMYLCASSYGTSTDTQYFGPGTRLTVL.

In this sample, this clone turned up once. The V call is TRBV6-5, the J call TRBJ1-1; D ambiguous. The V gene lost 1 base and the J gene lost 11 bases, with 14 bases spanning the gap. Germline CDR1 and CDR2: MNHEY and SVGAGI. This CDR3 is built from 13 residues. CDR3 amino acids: CASSYFSLREAFF. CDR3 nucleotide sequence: TGTGCCAGCAGTTACTTTAGTCTCCGGGAGGCTTTCTTT.

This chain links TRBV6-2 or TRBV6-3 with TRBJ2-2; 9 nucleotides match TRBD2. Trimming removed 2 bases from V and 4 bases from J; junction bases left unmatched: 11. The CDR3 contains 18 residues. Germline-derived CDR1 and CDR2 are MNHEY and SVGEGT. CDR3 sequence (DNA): TGTGCCAGCAGTTACCTAGCGGGAAAATTCCTGGGCACCGGGGAGCTGTTTTTT. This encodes CASSYLAGKFLGTGELFF.

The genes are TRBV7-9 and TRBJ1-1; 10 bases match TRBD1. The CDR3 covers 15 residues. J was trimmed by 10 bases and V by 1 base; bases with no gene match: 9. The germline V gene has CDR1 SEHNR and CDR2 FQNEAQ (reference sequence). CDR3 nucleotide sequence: TGTGCCAGCAGCTTAGTAGGGACAGGGGAGATAGGAGCTTTCTTT. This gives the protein CASSLVGTGEIGAFF.

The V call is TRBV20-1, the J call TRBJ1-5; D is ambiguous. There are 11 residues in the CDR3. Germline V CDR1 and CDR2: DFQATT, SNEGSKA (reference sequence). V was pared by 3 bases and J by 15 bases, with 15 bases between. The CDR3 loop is CSASGPDSAHF. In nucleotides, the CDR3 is TGCAGTGCTAGCGGCCCGGACTCGGCGCATTTT.

CDR3: CSVGRLTMNTEAFF. The CDR3 DNA follows: TGCAGCGTTGGGAGGTTAACCATGAACACTGAAGCTTTCTTT. The chain uses TRBV29-1 and TRBJ1-1, with unresolved D. The CDR3 totals 14 residues. Germline V lookup: CDR1 SQVTM, CDR2 ANQGSEA. The V end lost 4 bases, the J end lost 0 bases, and 12 bases lay between the germline ends.

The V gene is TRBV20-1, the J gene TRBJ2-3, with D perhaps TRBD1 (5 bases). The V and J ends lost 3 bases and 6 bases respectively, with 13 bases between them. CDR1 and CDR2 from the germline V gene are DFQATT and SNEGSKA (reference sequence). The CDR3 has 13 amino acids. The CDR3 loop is CSASRGFSDTQYF. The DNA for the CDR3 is TGCAGTGCTAGTAGGGGATTTTCGGATACGCAGTATTTT.

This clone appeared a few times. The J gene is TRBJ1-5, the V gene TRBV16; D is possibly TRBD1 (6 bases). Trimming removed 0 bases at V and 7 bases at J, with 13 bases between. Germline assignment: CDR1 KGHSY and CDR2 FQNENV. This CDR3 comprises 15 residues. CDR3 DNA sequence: TGTGCCAGCAGCCAATCCGTACAGGGTGTCCAGCCCCAGCATTTT. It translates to CASSQSVQGVQPQHF.

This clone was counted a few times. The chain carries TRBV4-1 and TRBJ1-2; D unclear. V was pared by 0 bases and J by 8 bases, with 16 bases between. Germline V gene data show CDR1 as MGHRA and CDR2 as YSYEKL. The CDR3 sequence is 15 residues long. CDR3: CASSQEPDTLLGYTF. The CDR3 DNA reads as TGCGCCAGCAGCCAAGAGCCCGACACCTTGTTAGGCTACACCTTC.